This entry is about one T cell receptor beta chain. This record belongs to a study of blood T cell repertoires in COVID-19. Looking at the study overall: Sites in the United States, Italy and Spain provided acute and convalescent COVID-19 samples.

As handled by the study authors: Reference gene primers were amplified, and this amplification served to estimate nucleated cell counts. Sequencing used immunoSEQ multiplex PCR; TCRdb keeps in-frame clones, though not all of them. For V, J and clone size, that table is used; D and trimming come from the DNA. Of about 120,000 clones listed, around 86% were seen once; the top ten hold 25% to 35%. This CDR3 is 17 amino acids long. V lost 2 bases to trimming and J lost 2 bases, with 19 bases between them. CDR1 is SGHRS and CDR2 is YFSETQ in the germline V gene. The sequenced sample was peripheral blood. The rearrangement links TRBV5-1 to TRBJ1-1; D unclear. The sequence came from a woman between 70 and 85 years old with acute or convalescent COVID-19. The CDR3 loop is CASSFFAQEDFNTEAFF. The CDR3 nucleotides read TGCGCCAGCAGCTTTTTTGCCCAAGAGGACTTTAACACTGAAGCTTTCTTT. Drawing the rest from reference TRBV5-1 and TRBJ1-1, the complete variable domain is KAGVTQTPRYLIKTRGQQVTLSCSPISGHRSVSWYQQTPGQGLQFLFEYFSETQRNKGNFPGRFSGRQFSNSRSEMNVSTLELGDSALYLCASSFFAQEDFNTEAFFGQGTRLTVV.